This record covers a single T cell receptor beta chain. This clone is a singleton in its sample. The antigen this receptor binds is unknown. The germline gene is not matched at one end of the junction; a read error may be the cause. Additional DNA sequences in this sample encode the identical CDR3. This entry is derived from a study of tumour-infiltrating T cells in Burkitt lymphoma (dated by TCRdb to 2020 to 2021). The study in broad terms: All epidemiological subtypes of Burkitt lymphoma were represented in the cohort, which was made up of 82 patients. TCR repertoire data were compared against clinical outcome, and productive clonality predicted overall survival and progression-free survival independently of established prognostic factors such as age at diagnosis.

Receptor libraries were prepared by the immunoSEQ multiplex PCR assay. This immuneACCESS table, as held by TCRdb, lists in-frame sequences with V and J called but not all clones. Of the missing ones, under half trace to an unresolved V gene in checked studies; the others have no known cause. This sample comprises 150 or so clones, more than 60% of them detected only once. Together, the top ten hold more than 30% of the sample. Results and caveats for the whole study, not just this receptor: Several public clonotypes shared across numerous Burkitt lymphoma patients were found, and shared tumour neoantigen selection absent from diffuse large B-cell lymphoma was thereby suggested.

Including cysteine and phenylalanine, the CDR3 has 13 amino acids. The entry retains the CDR3 DNA only, 39 bases that are in frame from base 1. In the germline V gene, CDR1 corresponds to SQVTM and CDR2 to ANQGSEA. Sample: tumor tissue. The sequence was collected from a human donor with Burkitt lymphoma. This sequence uses TRBV29-1 and TRBJ2-7; the best D guess is TRBD2, with 6 bases matching. At the DNA level, the sequence is TGCAGCGTTGATGCGGGAAGCTCCTACGAGCAGTATTTC. Its product reads: CSVDAGSSYEQYF.